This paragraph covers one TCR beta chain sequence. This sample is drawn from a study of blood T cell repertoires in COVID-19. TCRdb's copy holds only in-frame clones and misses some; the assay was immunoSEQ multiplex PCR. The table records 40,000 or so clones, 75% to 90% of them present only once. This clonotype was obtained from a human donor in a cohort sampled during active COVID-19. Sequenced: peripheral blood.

This CDR3 is CASRTRQGDTEAFF. In DNA form, the CDR3 reads TGTGCCAGCAGAACACGGCAGGGCGACACTGAAGCTTTCTTT. This rearrangement joins TRBV7-9 to TRBJ1-1; D possibly corresponds to TRBD1 (5 bases). Per germline, CDR1 SEHNR and CDR2 FQNEAQ (reference sequence). Trimming left V 6 bases short and J 3 bases short, with 14 bases between. This CDR3 is built from 14 residues.